One sample yielded the 4 T cell receptor beta chains listed below, sequenced in a study of preoperative IRX-2 immunotherapy in early breast cancer (dated by TCRdb to the late 2010s). The protocol used for the library was the immunoSEQ multiplex PCR assay. TCRdb carries this immuneACCESS record with in-frame sequences only. Its versions omit some clonotypes, under half of them owing to an unresolved V gene in the studies checked, with the rest unexplained. The sample table contains about 8,000 clones; only one count was recorded for around 81% of them. Around 17% of the sample belongs to the ten largest clones. Taken with the paper, the label for treatment or condition translates to: preoperative locoregional IRX-2 cytokine immunotherapy. The specimen was tumor tissue, collected after IRX-2 immunotherapy. These receptors were obtained from a human donor with breast cancer.

This sequence joins TRBV18 and TRBJ1-1, with D possibly being TRBD1 (5 bases). This CDR3 region has 16 residues. Trimming took off 1 base at V and 3 bases at J, with 15 bases between the two ends. CDR1 and CDR2 (germline): KGHSH, LQKENI. The CDR3 sequence: CASSPQGRNSDTEAFF. Here the CDR3 DNA reads TGTGCCAGCTCACCACAGGGACGGAATTCAGACACTGAAGCTTTCTTT.

This chain joins TRBV30 and TRBJ1-6, with D perhaps matching TRBD1 (5 bases). Germline V gene data show CDR1 as GTSNPN and CDR2 as SVGIG (reference sequence). V lost 3 bases and J 8 bases, leaving 11 bases between the germline ends. This CDR3 comprises 13 residues. The CDR3 spells CAWSQGLDSPLHF. Written as DNA, the CDR3 is TGTGCCTGGAGCCAGGGATTGGATTCACCCCTCCACTTT.

V and J are TRBV7-5 and TRBJ1-3. TRBV7-5 is reported as a pseudogene. The CDR3 contains 14 residues. As DNA, the CDR3 is TGTGCCAGCAGCCCTCAAAGCTCTGGAAACACCATATATTTT. It yields the protein CASSPQSSGNTIYF.

The chain carries TRBV23-1 and TRBJ2-2; TRBD2 agrees at 13 bases. TRBV23-1 is identified as an open reading frame with a role that is uncertain. The trim removed 7 bases at V and 7 bases at J, leaving 9 bases unmatched. The CDR3 has 16 amino acids. CDR3 coding DNA: TGCGCCAGCACGCGACTAGCGGGGGGCCTTCTCGGGGAGCTGTTTTTT. This encodes CASTRLAGGLLGELFF.